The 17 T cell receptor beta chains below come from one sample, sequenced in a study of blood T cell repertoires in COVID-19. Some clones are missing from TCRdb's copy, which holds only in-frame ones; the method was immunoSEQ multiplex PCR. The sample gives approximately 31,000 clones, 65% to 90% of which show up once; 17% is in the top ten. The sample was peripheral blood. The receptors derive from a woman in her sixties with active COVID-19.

DNA of the CDR3: TGTGCCAGCAGCCAAGATGGCGGCCTAAATACGCAGTATTTT. It encodes CASSQDGGLNTQYF. The chain combines TRBV3-1 (or the pseudogene TRBV3-2) with TRBJ2-3; D is unclear. Trimming cost V 0 bases and J 7 bases, with 11 bases left between them. CDR3 length equals 14 residues. From germline, CDR1 is LGHDT and CDR2 YNNKEL (reference sequence).

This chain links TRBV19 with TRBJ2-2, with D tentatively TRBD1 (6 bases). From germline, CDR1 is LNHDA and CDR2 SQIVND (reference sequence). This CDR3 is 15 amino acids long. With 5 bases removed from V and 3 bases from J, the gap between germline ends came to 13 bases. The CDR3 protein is CASSRGGRYTGELFF. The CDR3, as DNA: TGTGCCAGTAGTCGTGGGGGCAGATACACCGGGGAGCTGTTTTTT.

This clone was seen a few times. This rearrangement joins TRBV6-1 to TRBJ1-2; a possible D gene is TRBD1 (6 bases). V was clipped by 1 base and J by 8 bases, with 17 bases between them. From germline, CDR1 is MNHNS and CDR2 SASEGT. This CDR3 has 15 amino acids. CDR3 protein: CASSEVERTVTGYTF. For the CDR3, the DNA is TGTGCCAGCAGTGAAGTGGAGCGGACAGTGACCGGCTACACCTTC.

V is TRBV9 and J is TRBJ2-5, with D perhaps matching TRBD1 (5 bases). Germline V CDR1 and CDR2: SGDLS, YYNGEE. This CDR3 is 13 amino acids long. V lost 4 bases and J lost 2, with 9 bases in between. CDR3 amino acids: CASSRTPQETQYF. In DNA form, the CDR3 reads TGTGCCAGCAGCAGGACACCGCAAGAGACCCAGTACTTC.

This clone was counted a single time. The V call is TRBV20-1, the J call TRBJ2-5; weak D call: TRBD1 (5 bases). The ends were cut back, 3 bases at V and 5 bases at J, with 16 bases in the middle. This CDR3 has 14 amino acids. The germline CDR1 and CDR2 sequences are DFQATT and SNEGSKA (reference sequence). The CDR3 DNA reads TGCAGTGCTAGTCCTACAGGCCCAGGCGAGACCCAGTACTTC. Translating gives CSASPTGPGETQYF.

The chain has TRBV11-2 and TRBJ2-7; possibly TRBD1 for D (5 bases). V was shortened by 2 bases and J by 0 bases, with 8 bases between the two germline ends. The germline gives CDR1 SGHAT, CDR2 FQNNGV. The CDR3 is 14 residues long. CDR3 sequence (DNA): TGTGCCAGCAGCTTAACGGACACCTCCTACGAGCAGTACTTC. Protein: CASSLTDTSYEQYF.

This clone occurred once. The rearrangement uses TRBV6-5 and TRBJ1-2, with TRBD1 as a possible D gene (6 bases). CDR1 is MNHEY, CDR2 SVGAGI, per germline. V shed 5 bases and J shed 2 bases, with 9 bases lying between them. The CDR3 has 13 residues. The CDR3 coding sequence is TGTGCCAGCAGTCCTGGACAGAACTATGGCTACACCTTC. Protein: CASSPGQNYGYTF.

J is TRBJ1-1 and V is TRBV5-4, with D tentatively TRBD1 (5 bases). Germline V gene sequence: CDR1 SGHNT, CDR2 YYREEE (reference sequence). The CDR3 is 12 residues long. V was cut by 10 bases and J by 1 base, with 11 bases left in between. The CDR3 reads CALSGGNTEAFF. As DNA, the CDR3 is TGTGCCCTATCGGGGGGGAACACTGAAGCTTTCTTT.

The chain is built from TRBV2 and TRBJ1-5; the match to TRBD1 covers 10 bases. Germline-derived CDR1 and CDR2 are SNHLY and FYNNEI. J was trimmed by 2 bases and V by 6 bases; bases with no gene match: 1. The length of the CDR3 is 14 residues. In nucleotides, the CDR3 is TGTGCCAGCAGGGGGACAGGGGGCAATCAGCCCCAGCATTTT. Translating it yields CASRGTGGNQPQHF.

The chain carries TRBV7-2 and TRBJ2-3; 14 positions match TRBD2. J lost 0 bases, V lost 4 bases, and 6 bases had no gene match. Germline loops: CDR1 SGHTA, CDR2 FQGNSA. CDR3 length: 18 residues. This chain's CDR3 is CASSSGTSGRRSTDTQYF. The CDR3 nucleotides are TGTGCCAGCAGCTCTGGGACTAGCGGGAGACGTAGCACAGATACGCAGTATTTT.

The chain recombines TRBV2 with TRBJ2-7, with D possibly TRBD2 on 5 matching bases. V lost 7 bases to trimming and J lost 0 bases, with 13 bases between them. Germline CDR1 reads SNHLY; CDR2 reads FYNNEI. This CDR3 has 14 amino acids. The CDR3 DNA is TGTGCCAGCAACTGGGGAGAGCTCTCCTACGAGCAGTACTTC. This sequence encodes CASNWGELSYEQYF.

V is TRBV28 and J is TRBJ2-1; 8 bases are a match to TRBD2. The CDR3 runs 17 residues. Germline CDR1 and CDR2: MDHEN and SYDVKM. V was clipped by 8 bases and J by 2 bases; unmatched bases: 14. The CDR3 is CASESSGSPTAYNEQFF. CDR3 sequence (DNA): TGTGCCAGCGAAAGCAGCGGGAGTCCCACGGCCTACAATGAGCAGTTCTTC.

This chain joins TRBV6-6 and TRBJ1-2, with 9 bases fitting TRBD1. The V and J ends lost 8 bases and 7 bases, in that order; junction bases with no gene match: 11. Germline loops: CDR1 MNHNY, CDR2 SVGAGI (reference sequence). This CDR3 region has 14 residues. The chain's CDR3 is CASLPGQGGGGYTF. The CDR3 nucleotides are TGTGCCAGCTTGCCGGGACAGGGAGGTGGTGGCTACACCTTC.

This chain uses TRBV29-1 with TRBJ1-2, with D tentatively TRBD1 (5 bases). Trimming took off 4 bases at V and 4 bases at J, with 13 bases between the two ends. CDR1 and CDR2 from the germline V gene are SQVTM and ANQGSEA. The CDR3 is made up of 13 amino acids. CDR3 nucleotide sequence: TGCAGCGTTGCCCTCCCCGACAGCTATGGCTACACCTTC. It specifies CSVALPDSYGYTF. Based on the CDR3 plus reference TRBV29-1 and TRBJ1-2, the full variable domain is SAVISQKPSRDICQRGTSLTIQCQVDSQVTMMFWYRQQPGQSLTLIATANQGSEATYESGFVIDKFPISRPNLTFSTLTVSNMSPEDSSIYLCSVALPDSYGYTFGSGTRLTVV.

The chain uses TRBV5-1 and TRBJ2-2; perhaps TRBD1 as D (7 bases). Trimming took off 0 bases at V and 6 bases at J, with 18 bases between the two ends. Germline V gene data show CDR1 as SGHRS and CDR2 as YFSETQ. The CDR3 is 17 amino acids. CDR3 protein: CASSLGGGTAYAGELFF. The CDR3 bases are TGCGCCAGCAGCTTGGGCGGCGGGACAGCGTATGCCGGGGAGCTGTTTTTT.

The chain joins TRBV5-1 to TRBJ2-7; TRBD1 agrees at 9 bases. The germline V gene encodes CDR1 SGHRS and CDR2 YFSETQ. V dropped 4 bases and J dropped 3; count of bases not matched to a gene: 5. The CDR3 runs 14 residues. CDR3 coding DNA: TGCGCCAGCAGCCCCGGGACAGGGAGCTACGAGCAGTACTTC. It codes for CASSPGTGSYEQYF.

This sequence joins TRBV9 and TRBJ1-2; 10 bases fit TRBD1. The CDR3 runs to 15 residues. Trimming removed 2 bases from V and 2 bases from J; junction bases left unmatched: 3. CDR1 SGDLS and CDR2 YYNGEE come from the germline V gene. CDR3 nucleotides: TGTGCCAGCAGCGTCGGACAGGGGGGGAACTATGGCTACACCTTC. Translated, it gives CASSVGQGGNYGYTF. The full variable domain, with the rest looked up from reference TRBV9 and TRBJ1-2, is DSGVTQTPKHLITATGQRVTLRCSPRSGDLSVYWYQQSLDQGLQFLIQYYNGEERAKGNILERFSAQQFPDLHSELNLSSLELGDSALYFCASSVGQGGNYGYTFGSGTRLTVV.